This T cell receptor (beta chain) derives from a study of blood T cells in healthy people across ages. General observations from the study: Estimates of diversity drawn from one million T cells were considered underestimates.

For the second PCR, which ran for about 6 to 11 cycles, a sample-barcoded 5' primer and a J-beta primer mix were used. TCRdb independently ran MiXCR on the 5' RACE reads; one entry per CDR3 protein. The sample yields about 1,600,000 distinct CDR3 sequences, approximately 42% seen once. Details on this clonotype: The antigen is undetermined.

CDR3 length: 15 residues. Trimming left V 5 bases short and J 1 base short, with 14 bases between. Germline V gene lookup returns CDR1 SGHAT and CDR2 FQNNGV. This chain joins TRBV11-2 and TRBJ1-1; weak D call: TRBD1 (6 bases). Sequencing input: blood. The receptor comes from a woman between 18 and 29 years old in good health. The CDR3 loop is CASSHHRVGNTEAFF. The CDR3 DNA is TGTGCCAGCAGCCACCACAGGGTTGGGAACACTGAAGCTTTCTTT. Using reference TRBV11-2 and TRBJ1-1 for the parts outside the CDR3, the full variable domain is EAGVAQSPRYKIIEKRQSVAFWCNPISGHATLYWYQQILGQGPKLLIQFQNNGVVDDSQLPKDRFSAERLKGVDSTLKIQPAKLEDSAVYLCASSHHRVGNTEAFFGQGTRLTVV.